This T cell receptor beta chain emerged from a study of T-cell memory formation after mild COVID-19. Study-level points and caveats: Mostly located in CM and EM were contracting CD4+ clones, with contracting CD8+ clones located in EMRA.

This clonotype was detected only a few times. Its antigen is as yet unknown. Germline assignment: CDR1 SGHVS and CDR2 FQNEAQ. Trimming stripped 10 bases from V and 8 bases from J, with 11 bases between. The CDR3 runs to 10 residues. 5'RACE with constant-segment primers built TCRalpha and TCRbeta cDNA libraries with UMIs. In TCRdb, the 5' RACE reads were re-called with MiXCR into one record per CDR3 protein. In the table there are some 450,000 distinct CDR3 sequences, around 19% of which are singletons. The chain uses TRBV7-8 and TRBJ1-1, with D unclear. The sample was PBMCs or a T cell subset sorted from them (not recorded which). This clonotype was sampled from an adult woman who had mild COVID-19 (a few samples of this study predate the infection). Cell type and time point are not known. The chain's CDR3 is CATDPTEAFF. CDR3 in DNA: TGTGCCACCGACCCGACGGAAGCTTTCTTT.